The present T cell receptor beta chain was sequenced within a study of blood T cell repertoires in COVID-19. About the study: T cells, B-cell-depleted T cells, or PBMCs provided the cDNA or gDNA that served as material.

Participants' reported clinical history set cohort assignment. Donors in Cohort 3 who had recovered were those with two negative PCRs, healthcare professional clearance, or resolution of their symptoms. V was pared by 2 bases and J by 3 bases, with 4 bases of the junction left unmatched. The CDR3 totals 15 residues. Looked up from germline, CDR1 is SGDLS and CDR2 is YYNGEE. TCRdb's table, derived via immunoSEQ multiplex PCR, lists solely in-frame clones and lacks some. Here the sample spans 330,000 or so clones, roughly 87% being singletons. Sequenced material: PBMCs or T cells enriched from blood (not recorded which). The chain has TRBV9 and TRBJ1-2; 10 bases line up with TRBD1. This receptor was obtained from a woman under 40 who had recovered from COVID-19. CDR3 DNA: TGTGCCAGCAGCGTCCGGGACAGGGGCGACTATGGCTACACCTTC. The encoded protein is CASSVRDRGDYGYTF.